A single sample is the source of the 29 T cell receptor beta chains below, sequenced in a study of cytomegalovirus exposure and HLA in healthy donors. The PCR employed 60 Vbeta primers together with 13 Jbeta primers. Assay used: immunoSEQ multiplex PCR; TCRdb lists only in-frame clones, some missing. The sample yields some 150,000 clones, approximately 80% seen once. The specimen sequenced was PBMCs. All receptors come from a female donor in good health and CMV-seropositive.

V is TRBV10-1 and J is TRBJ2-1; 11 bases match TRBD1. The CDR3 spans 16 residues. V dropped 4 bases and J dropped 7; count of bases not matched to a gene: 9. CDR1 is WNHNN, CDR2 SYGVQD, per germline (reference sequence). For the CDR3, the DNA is TGCGCCAGCAGTGGGACACCGGGACAGGGGGGTAATGAGCAGTTCTTC. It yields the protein CASSGTPGQGGNEQFF.

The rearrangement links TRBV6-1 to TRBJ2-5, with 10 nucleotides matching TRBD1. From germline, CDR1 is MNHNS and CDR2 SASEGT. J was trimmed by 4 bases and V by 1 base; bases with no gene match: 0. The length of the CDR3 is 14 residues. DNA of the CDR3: TGTGCCAGCAGTGAAGGGACAGGGGGAGAGACCCAGTACTTC. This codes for CASSEGTGGETQYF.

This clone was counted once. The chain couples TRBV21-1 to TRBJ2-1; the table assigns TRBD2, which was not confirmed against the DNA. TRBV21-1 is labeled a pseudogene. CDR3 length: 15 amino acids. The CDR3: CARPFRGTPLFEQFF. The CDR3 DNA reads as TGTGCCCGACCCTTCCGGGGGACCCCACTTTTTGAGCAGTTCTTC.

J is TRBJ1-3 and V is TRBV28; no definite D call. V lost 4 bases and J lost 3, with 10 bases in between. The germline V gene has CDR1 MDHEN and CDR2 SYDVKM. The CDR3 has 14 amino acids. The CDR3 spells CASSSLTFGNTIYF. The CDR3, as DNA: TGTGCCAGCAGTTCCCTGACATTTGGAAACACCATATATTTT.

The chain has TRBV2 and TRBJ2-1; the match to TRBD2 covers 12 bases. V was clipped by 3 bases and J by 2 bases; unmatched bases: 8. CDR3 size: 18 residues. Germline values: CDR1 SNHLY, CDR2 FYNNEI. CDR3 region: CASSDWLAGGTTYNEQFF. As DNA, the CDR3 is TGTGCCAGCAGTGATTGGCTAGCGGGAGGGACGACCTACAATGAGCAGTTCTTC.

The CDR3 DNA reads as TGTGCCAGCAGGCGGGGGACAGGATTCCTCCAAGAGACCCAGTACTTC. The encoded protein is CASRRGTGFLQETQYF. This sequence joins TRBV2 and TRBJ2-5, with D tentatively TRBD1 (8 bases). CDR3 length equals 16 residues. The germline V and J ends were trimmed by 6 bases and 1 base, with 18 bases remaining between them. Germline V gene lookup returns CDR1 SNHLY and CDR2 FYNNEI.

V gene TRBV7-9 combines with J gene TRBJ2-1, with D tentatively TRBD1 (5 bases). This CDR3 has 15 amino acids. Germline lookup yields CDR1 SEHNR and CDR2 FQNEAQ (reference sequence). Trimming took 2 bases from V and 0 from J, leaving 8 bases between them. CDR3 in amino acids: CASSLRGASYNEQFF. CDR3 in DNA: TGTGCCAGCAGCTTAAGGGGTGCCTCCTACAATGAGCAGTTCTTC.

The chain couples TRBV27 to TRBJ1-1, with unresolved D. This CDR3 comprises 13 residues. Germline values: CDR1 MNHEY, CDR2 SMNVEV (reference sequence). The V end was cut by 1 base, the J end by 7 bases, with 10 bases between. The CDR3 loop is CASSLFPRGEAFF. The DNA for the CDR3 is TGTGCCAGCAGTTTATTCCCTAGAGGTGAAGCTTTCTTT.

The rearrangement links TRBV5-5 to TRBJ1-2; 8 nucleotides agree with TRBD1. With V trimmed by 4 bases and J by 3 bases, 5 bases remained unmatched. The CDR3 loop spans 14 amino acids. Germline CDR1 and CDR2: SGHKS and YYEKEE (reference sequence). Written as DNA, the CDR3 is TGTGCCAGCAGCCTCGGACAGGGATACTATGGCTACACCTTC. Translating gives CASSLGQGYYGYTF.

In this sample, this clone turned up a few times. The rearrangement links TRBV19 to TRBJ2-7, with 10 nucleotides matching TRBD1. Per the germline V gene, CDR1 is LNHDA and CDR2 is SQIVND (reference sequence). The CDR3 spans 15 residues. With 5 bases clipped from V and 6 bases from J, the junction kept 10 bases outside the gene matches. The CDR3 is CASSPQSRDRGEQYF. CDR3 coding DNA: TGTGCCAGTAGTCCCCAGTCCCGGGACAGGGGCGAGCAGTACTTC.

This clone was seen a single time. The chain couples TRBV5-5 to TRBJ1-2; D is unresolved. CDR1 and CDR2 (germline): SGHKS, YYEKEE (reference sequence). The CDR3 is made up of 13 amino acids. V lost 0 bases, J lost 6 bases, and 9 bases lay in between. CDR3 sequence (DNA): TGTGCCAGCAGCTTGGTCCCGGAGGATGGCTACACCTTC. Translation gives CASSLVPEDGYTF.

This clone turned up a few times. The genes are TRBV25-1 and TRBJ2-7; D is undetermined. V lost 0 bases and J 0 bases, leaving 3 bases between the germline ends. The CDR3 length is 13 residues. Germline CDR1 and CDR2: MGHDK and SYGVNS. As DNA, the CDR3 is TGTGCCAGCAGTGAATACAGCTCCTACGAGCAGTACTTC. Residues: CASSEYSSYEQYF.

The CDR3 protein is CASSWAEGRRSGNTIYF. CDR3 in DNA: TGTGCCAGCAGCTGGGCGGAGGGCAGACGCTCTGGAAACACCATATATTTT. V is TRBV7-9 and J is TRBJ1-3; D gene ambiguous. V dropped 4 bases and J dropped 0 bases, with 16 bases sitting between them. Germline-derived CDR1 and CDR2 are SEHNR and FQNEAQ (reference sequence). CDR3 length equals 17 residues. Full variable domain (missing parts from reference TRBV7-9 and TRBJ1-3): DTGVSQNPRHKITKRGQNVTFRCDPISEHNRLYWYRQTLGQGPEFLTYFQNEAQLEKSRLLSDRFSAERPKGSFSTLEIQRTEQGDSAMYLCASSWAEGRRSGNTIYFGEGSWLTVV.

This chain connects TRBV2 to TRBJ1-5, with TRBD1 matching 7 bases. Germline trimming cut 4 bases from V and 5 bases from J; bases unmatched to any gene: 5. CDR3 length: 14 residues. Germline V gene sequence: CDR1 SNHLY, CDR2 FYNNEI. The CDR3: CASSGGTDYQPQHF. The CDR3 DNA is TGTGCCAGCAGTGGAGGGACAGATTATCAGCCCCAGCATTTT.

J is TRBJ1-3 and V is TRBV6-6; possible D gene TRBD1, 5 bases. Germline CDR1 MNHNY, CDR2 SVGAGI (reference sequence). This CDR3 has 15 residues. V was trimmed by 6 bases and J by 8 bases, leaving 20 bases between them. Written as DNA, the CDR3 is TGTGCCAGCAGGCGGGGCAGGCGCTATGGGGACACCATATATTTT. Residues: CASRRGRRYGDTIYF.

CDR3 DNA: TGTGCCAGTAGTATAGCCTCTAACACCGGGGAGCTGTTTTTT. This sequence encodes CASSIASNTGELFF. This chain connects TRBV19 to TRBJ2-2; D is unclear. The V and J ends lost 1 base and 2 bases respectively, with 5 bases between them. The CDR3 is 14 residues long. The germline V gene encodes CDR1 LNHDA and CDR2 SQIVND (reference sequence). The entire variable domain, with the rest obtained from reference TRBV19 and TRBJ2-2, is as follows: DGGITQSPKYLFRKEGQNVTLSCEQNLNHDAMYWYRQDPGQGLRLIYYSQIVNDFQKGDIAEGYSVSREKKESFPLTVTSAQKNPTAFYLCASSIASNTGELFFGEGSRLTVL.

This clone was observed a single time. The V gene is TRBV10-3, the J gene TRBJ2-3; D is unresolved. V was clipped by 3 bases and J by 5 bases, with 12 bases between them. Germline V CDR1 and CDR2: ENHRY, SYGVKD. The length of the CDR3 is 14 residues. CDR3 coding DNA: TGTGCCATCAGTGACATCCCCACGGTAGATACGCAGTATTTT. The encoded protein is CAISDIPTVDTQYF.

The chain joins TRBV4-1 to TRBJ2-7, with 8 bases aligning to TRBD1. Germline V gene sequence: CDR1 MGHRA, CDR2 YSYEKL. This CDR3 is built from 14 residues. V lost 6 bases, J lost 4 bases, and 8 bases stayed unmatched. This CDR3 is CASSLGQGSYEQYF. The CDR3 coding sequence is TGCGCCAGCAGTCTCGGACAGGGATCTTACGAGCAGTACTTC.

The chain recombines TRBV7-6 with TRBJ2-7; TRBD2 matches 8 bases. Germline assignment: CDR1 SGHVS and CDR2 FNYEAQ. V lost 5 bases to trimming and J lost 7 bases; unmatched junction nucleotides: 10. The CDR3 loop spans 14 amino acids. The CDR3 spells CASSPTGGRSEQYF. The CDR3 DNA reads TGTGCCAGCAGCCCCACCGGCGGGAGGAGTGAGCAGTACTTC.

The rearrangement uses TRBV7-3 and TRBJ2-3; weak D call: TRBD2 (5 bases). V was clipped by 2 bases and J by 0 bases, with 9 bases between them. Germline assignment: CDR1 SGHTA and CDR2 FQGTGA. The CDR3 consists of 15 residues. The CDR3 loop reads CASSLASGSTDTQYF. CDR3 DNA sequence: TGTGCCAGCAGCTTAGCCAGCGGAAGCACAGATACGCAGTATTTT.

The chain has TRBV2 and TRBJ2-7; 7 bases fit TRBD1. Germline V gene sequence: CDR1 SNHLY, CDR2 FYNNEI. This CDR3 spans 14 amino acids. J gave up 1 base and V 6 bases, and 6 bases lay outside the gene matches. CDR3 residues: CASRTGTDSYEQYF. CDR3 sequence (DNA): TGTGCCAGCAGGACCGGGACAGATTCCTACGAGCAGTACTTC.

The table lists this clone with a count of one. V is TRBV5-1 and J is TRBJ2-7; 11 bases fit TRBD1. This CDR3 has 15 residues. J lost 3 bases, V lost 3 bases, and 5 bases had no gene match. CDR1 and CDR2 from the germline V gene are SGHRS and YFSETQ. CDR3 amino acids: CASSSGTGGRYEQYF. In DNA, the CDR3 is TGCGCCAGCAGCTCCGGGACAGGGGGACGCTACGAGCAGTACTTC.

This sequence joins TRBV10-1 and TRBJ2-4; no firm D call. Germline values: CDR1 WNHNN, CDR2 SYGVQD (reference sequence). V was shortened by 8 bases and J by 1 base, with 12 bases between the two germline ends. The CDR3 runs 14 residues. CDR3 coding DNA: TGCGCCAGCTATCTCTCTATCGCCAAAAACATTCAGTACTTC. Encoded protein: CASYLSIAKNIQYF.

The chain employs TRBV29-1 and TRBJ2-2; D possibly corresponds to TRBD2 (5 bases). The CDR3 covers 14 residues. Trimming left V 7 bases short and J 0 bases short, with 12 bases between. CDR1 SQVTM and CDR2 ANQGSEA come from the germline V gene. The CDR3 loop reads CSATDYPNTGELFF. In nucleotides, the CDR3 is TGCAGCGCAACCGACTACCCGAACACCGGGGAGCTGTTTTTT.

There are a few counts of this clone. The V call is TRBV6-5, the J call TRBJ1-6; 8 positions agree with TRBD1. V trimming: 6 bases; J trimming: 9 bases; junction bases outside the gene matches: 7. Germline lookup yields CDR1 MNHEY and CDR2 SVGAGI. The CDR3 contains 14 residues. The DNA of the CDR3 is TGTGCCAGCAGAGACGGGACAGGAACTTCACCCCTCCACTTT. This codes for CASRDGTGTSPLHF.

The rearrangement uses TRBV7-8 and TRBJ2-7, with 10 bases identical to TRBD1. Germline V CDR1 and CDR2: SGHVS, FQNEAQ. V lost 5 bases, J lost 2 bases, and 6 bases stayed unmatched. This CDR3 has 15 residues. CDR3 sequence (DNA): TGTGCCAGCAGCCCGTCCGGGACAGGGGCCTACGAGCAGTACTTC. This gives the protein CASSPSGTGAYEQYF.

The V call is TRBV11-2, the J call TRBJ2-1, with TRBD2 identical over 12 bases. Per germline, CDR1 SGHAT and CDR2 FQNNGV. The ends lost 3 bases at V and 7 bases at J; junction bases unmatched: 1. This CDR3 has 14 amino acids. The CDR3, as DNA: TGTGCCAGCAGCTTGACTAGCGGGAGTAATGAGCAGTTCTTC. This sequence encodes CASSLTSGSNEQFF.

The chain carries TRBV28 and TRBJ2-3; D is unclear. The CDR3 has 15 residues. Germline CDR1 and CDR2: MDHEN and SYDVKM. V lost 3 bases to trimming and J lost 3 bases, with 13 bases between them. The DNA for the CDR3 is TGTGCCAGCAGTTTTTTCGGTCCCGTGACAGATACGCAGTATTTT. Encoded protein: CASSFFGPVTDTQYF. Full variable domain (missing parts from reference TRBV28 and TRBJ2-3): DVKVTQSSRYLVKRTGEKVFLECVQDMDHENMFWYRQDPGLGLRLIYFSYDVKMKEKGDIPEGYSVSREKKERFSLILESASTNQTSMYLCASSFFGPVTDTQYFGPGTRLTVL.

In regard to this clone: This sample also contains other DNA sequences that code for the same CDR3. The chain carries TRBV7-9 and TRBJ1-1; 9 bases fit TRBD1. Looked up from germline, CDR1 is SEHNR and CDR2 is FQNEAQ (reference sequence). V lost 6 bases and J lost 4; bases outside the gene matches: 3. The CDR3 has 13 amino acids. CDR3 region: CASRGQGGTEAFF. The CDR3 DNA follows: TGTGCCAGCAGGGGACAGGGAGGCACTGAAGCTTTCTTT.